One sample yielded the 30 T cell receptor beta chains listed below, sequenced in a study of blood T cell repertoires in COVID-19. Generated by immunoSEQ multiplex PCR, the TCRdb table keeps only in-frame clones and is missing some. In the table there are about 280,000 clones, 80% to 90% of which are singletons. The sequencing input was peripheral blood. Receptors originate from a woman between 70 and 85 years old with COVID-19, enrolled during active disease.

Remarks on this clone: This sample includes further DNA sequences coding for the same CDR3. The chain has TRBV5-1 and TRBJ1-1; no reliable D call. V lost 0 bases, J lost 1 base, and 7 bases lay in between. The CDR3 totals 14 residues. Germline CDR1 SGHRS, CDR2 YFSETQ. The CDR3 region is CASSLDAGNTEAFF. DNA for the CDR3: TGCGCCAGCAGCTTGGATGCAGGGAACACTGAAGCTTTCTTT.

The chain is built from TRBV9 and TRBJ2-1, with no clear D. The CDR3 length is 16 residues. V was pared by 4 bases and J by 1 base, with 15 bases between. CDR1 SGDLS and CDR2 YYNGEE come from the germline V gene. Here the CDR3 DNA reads TGTGCCAGCAGCCCCCCGTGGCGAGGATCCTACAATGAGCAGTTCTTC. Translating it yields CASSPPWRGSYNEQFF. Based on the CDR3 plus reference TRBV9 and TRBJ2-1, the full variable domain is DSGVTQTPKHLITATGQRVTLRCSPRSGDLSVYWYQQSLDQGLQFLIQYYNGEERAKGNILERFSAQQFPDLHSELNLSSLELGDSALYFCASSPPWRGSYNEQFFGPGTRLTVL.

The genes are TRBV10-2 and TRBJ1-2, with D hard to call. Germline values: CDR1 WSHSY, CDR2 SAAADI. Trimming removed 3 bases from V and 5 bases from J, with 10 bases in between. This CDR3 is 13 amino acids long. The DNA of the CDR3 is TGCGCCAGCAGTGAAAATAACGGGTATGGCTACACCTTC. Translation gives CASSENNGYGYTF.

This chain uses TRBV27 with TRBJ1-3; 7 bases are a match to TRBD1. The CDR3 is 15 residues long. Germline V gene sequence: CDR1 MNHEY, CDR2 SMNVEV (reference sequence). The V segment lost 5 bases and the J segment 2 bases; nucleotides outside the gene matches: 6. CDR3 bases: TGTGCCAGCAGTCCAATAGGGACAGCTGGAAACACCATATATTTT. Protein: CASSPIGTAGNTIYF.

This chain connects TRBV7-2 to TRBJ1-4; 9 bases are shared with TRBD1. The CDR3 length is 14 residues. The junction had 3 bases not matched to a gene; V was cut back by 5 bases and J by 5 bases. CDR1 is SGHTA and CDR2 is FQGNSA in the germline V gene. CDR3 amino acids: CASSPDRGNEKLFF. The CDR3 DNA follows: TGTGCCAGCAGCCCGGACAGGGGAAATGAAAAACTGTTTTTT.

This CDR3 reads CASSLLASGGAETQYF. The CDR3 DNA sequence: TGTGCCAGCAGTTTACTGGCTAGCGGGGGGGCGGAGACCCAGTACTTC. J is TRBJ2-5 and V is TRBV27; 12 nucleotides line up with TRBD2. Germline values: CDR1 MNHEY, CDR2 SMNVEV (reference sequence). This CDR3 is built from 16 residues. V lost 2 bases and J lost 5; bases outside the gene matches: 6.

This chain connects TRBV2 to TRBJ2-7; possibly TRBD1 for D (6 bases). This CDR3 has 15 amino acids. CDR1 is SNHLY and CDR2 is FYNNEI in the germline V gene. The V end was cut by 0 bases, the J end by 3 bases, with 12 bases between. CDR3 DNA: TGTGCCAGCAGTGAAGCAACAGGGTCTTTCTACGAGCAGTACTTC. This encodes CASSEATGSFYEQYF.

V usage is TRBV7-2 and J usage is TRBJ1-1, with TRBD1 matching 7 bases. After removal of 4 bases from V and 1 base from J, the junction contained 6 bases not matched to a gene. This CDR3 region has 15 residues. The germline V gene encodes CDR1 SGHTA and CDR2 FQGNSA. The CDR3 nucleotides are TGTGCCAGCAGCTCCCCAGACAGGGCGAACACTGAAGCTTTCTTT. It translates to CASSSPDRANTEAFF.

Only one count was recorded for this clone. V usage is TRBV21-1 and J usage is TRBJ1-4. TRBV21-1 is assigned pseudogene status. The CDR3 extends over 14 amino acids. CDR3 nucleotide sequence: TGTGCCAGCAGCGGCGCGCCGGGGGGGGAAAAACTGTTTTTT. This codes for CASSGAPGGEKLFF.

The CDR3 sequence: CASRTGFTDTQYF. For the CDR3, the DNA is TGTGCCAGTCGGACAGGGTTCACAGATACGCAGTATTTT. V and J are TRBV19 and TRBJ2-3; TRBD1 aligns across 8 bases. Trimming cost V 8 bases and J 2 bases; bases outside gene matches: 3. The CDR3 extends over 13 amino acids. Germline V CDR1 and CDR2: LNHDA, SQIVND (reference sequence).

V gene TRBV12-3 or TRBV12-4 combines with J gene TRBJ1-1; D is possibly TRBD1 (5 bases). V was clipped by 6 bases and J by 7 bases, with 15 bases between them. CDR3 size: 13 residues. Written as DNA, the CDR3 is TGTGCCAGCAGCTCAAACCAGGGCTTTGAAGCTTTCTTT. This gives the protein CASSSNQGFEAFF.

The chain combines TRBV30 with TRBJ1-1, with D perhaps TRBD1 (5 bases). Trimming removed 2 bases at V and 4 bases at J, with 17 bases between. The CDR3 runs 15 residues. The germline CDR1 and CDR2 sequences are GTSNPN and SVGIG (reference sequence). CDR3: CAWSLESGRGTEAFF. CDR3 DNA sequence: TGTGCCTGGAGTCTCGAATCTGGGAGGGGCACTGAAGCTTTCTTT.

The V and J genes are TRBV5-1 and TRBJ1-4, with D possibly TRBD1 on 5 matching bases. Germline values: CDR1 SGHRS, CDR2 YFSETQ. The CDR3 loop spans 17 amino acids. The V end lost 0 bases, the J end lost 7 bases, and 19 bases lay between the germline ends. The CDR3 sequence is CASSLAKGPRAGEKLFF. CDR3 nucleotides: TGCGCCAGCAGCTTGGCCAAAGGGCCCAGGGCTGGTGAAAAACTGTTTTTT.

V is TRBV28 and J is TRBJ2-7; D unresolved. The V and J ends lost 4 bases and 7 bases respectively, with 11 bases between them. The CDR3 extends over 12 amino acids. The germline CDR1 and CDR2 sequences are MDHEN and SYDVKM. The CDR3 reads CASSYSLVEQYF. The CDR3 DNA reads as TGTGCCAGCAGTTACAGCCTGGTGGAGCAGTACTTC.

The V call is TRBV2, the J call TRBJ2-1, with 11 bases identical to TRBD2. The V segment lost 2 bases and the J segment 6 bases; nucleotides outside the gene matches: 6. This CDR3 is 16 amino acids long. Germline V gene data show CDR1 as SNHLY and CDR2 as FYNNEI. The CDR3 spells CASSELAGGFSNEQFF. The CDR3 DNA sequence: TGTGCCAGCAGTGAACTAGCGGGGGGATTTAGCAATGAGCAGTTCTTC. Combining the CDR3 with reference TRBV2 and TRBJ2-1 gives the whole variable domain EPEVTQTPSHQVTQMGQEVILRCVPISNHLYFYWYRQILGQKVEFLVSFYNNEISEKSEIFDDQFSVERPDGSNFTLKIRSTKLEDSAMYFCASSELAGGFSNEQFFGPGTRLTVL.

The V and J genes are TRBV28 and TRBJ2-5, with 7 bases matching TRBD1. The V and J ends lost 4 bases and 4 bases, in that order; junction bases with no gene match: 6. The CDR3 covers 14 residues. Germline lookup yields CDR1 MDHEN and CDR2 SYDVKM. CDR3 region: CASSSVRGLETQYF. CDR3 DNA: TGTGCCAGCAGTTCCGTGAGGGGGCTAGAGACCCAGTACTTC.

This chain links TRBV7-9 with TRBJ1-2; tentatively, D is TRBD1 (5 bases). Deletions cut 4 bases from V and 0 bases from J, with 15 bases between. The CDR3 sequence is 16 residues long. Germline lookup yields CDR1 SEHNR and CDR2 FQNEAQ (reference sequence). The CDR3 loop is CASSSQGFGPNYGYTF. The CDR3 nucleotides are TGTGCCAGCAGCTCGCAGGGTTTTGGCCCTAACTATGGCTACACCTTC.

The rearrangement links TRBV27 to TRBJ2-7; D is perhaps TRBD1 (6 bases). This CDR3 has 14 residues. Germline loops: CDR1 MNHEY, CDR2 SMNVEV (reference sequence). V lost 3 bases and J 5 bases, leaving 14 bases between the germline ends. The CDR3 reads CASSFQGYEHEQYF. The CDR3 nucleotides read TGTGCCAGCAGTTTTCAGGGGTACGAGCACGAGCAGTACTTC.

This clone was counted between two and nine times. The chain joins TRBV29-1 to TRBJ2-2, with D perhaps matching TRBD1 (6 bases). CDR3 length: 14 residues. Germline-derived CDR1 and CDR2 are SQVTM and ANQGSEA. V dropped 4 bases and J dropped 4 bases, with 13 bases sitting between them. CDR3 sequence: CSVALRGRTGELFF. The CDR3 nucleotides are TGCAGCGTTGCACTCAGGGGTCGCACCGGGGAGCTGTTTTTT.

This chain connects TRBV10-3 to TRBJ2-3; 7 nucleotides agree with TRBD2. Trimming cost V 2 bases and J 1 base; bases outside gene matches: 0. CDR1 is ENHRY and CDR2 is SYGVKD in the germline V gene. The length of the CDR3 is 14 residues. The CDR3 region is CAISESGGTDTQYF. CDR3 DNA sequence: TGTGCCATCAGTGAGAGCGGGGGCACAGATACGCAGTATTTT.

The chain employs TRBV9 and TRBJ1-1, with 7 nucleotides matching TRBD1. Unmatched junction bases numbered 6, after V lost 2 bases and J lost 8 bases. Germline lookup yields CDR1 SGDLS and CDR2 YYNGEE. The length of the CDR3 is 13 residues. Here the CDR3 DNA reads TGTGCCAGCAGCGTGGAGGTACAGGGGGAAGCTTTCTTT. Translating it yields CASSVEVQGEAFF.

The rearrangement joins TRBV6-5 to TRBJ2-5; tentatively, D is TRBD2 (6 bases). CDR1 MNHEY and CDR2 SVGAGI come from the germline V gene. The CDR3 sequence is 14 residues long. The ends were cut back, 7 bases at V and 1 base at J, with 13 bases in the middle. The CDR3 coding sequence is TGTGCCAGCACCCCTCGGGGGTTCCAAGAGACCCAGTACTTC. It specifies CASTPRGFQETQYF.

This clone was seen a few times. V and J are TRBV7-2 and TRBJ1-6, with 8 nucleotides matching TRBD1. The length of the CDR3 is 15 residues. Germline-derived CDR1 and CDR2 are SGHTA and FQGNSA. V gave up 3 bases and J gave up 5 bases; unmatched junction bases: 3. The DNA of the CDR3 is TGTGCCAGCAGCTTGGGGGACAGGCATAATTCACCCCTCCACTTT. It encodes CASSLGDRHNSPLHF.

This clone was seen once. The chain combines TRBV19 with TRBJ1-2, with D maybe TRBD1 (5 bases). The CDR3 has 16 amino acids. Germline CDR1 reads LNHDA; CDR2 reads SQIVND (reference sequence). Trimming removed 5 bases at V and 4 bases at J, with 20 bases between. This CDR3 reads CASSAEGAGPGYGYTF. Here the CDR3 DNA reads TGTGCCAGTAGTGCCGAAGGGGCAGGCCCCGGCTATGGCTACACCTTC. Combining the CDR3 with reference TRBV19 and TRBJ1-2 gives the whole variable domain DGGITQSPKYLFRKEGQNVTLSCEQNLNHDAMYWYRQDPGQGLRLIYYSQIVNDFQKGDIAEGYSVSREKKESFPLTVTSAQKNPTAFYLCASSAEGAGPGYGYTFGSGTRLTVV.

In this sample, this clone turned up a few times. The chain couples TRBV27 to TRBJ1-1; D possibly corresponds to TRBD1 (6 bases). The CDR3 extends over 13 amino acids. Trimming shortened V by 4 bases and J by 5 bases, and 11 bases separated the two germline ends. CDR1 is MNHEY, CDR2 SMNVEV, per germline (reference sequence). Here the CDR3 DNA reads TGTGCCAGCAGTTACAGGGTAGGGACTGAAGCTTTCTTT. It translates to CASSYRVGTEAFF.

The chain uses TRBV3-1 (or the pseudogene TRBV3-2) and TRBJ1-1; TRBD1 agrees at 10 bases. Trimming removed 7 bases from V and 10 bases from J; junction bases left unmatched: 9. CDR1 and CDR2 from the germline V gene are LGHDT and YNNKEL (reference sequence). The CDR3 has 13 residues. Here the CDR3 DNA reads TGTGCCAGCACCTTGACAGGGGGCTTGGGAGCTTTCTTT. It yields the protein CASTLTGGLGAFF.

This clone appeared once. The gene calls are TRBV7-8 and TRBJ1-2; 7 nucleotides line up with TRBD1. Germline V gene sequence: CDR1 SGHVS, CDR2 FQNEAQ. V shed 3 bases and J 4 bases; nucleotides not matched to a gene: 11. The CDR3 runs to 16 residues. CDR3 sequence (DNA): TGTGCCAGCAGCTTCGACAGGGACCCTGTTGGCTATGGCTACACCTTC. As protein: CASSFDRDPVGYGYTF. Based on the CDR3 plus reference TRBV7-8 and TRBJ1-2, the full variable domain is GAGVSQSPRYKVAKRGQDVALRCDPISGHVSLFWYQQALGQGPEFLTYFQNEAQLDKSGLPSDRFFAERPEGSVSTLKIQRTQQEDSAVYLCASSFDRDPVGYGYTFGSGTRLTVV.

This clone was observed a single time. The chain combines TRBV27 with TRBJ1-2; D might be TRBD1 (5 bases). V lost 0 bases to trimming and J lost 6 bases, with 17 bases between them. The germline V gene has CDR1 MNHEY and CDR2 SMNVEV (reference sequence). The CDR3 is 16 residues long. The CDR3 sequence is CASSLSSAGVSHGYTF. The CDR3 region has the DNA TGTGCCAGCAGTTTATCCTCTGCGGGGGTTAGCCATGGCTACACCTTC.

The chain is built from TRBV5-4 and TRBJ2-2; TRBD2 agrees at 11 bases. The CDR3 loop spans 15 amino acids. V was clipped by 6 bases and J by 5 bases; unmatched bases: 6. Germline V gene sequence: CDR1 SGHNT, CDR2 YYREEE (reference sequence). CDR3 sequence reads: CASNVGTSGTGELFF. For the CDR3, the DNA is TGTGCCAGCAACGTCGGGACTAGCGGAACCGGGGAGCTGTTTTTT.

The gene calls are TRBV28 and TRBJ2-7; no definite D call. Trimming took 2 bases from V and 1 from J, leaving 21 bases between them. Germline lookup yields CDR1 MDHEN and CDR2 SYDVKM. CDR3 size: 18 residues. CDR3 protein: CASSLGTLNSFDSYEQYF. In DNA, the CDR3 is TGTGCCAGCAGTTTAGGTACCTTAAACAGCTTCGATTCCTACGAGCAGTACTTC.